This T cell receptor (beta chain) was sequenced for a study of molecular identifiers for immune sequencing clone quantification (dated by TCRdb to 2016 to 2019). Notes on the research overall: For a replicate experiment, the RNA from either around 20,000 or 99,000 naive CD8 T cells was divided into five aliquots, and four of those aliquots went on to sequencing. CD8 T cells were used in a methods study to benchmark molecular-identifier clustering-based TCR repertoire sequencing (MIDCIRS) and TCR RNA copy counting.

Libraries of naive CD8 T cells were generated from roughly 21,000 to 960,000 sorted cells, with 10%, 30% or 50% of the purified RNA used. On a BD FACSAria II, naive CD8 T cells were FACS-sorted as CD8+CD4-CCR7+CD45RA+ and collected into RLT Plus buffer. Detection sensitivity was tested by spiking Jurkat RNA equal to some 11 TCR copies' worth into samples containing about 20,000-1,000,000 naive CD8 T cells. Enrichment of CD8 T cells was done with RosetteSep CD8+ T Cell Enrichment Cocktail plus Ficoll-Paque, and ACK red cell lysis came afterward. The library relied on PCR. Sequencer: NextSeq 500. Preparation of bulk TCR libraries followed a previously described approach, with the TCR primers listed in Table S5. Total RNA was purified with the Qiagen AllPrep DNA/RNA kit. Before analysis, reads from multiple sequencing runs of one library were combined. Under the source paper's analysis protocol: Reads were retained only if the reads had an exact TCR constant sequence, and the retained reads were trimmed to 150 nt and grouped according to their 12-nt molecular barcodes. Within each barcode group, reads were sub-clustered at a 15% Levenshtein threshold, and quality-weighted consensus sequences were built per RNA molecule. Non-functional sequences were discarded, and so were lower-count sequences lying one edit away from another sequence. On the basis of fitting two negative binomial distributions, barcode sub-clusters with fewer than 20% of the maximum read count were discarded. TCRdb took the public reads, trimmed them with fastp at Q25, ran MiXCR for clone calling and kept in-frame beta chains. Entries that share a CDR3 protein sequence are merged under the most common genes and DNA. TCRdb's processing, not the study's, gives the V and J calls here. This sample comprises over 85,000 distinct CDR3 sequences, approximately 25% of them detected only once. The ten largest clones add up to 0.75% to 0.9% of the sample.

What the authors observed across the whole study: Spiked-in Jurkat TCR RNA equivalent to a single cell was reported to be detectable even among approximately 1.1 million naive CD8 T cells. Without barcode sub-clustering, chimeric consensus sequences inflated TCR diversity; chimeras reached as high as 47%. Modeling estimated 2.5 to 3 recovered TCR RNA copies per cell, compared with about ten by digital PCR, which implies about 30% capture efficiency. In CMV-specific effector cells, clones with more than 20 RNA copies contained over 99% of molecules, whereas in naive cells such clones contained under 1% of molecules. Spiked-in Jurkat TCR RNA (approximately 10 copies' worth), which is not part of the donor repertoire, was contained in the naive libraries. Highly expanded clone sizes could be underestimated if identical TCR molecules share a barcode.

There are many counts of this clonotype. The clone's antigen remains unknown. Per-base quality was not reported, and no clone a single base away is much larger than it. Reading the germline V gene (reference sequence) gives CDR1 SEHNR and CDR2 FQNEAQ. The germline ends are 9 bases apart after V is trimmed by 3 bases and J by 4 bases. The CDR3 runs 13 amino acids, cysteine and phenylalanine included. The sequence is cut down to CDR3 DNA, 39 bases in frame from base 1. The receptor was derived from a human donor in good health. Some libraries in this study had Jurkat cell RNA spiked in. Recombination connected TRBV7-9 to TRBJ2-5, with the D gene call left open. Sequencing was done on a sample of naive CD8+ T cells from blood, with Jurkat cell RNA spiked in. According to the study, the label for this sample's cell subset or site signals: FACS-sorted CD8+CD4-CCR7+CD45RA+ naive T cells. The bases are TGTGCCAGCAGCTTCGAGTTAGCAGAGACCCAGTACTTC. This sequence encodes CASSFELAETQYF.